These T cell receptor beta chains were read from a single sample in a study of T cell responses to AZD1222 COVID-19 vaccine. Data came from immunoSEQ multiplex PCR; TCRdb stores just in-frame clones and leaves some out. The table shows approximately 140,000 clones, with 70% to 90% occurring only once. This specimen was peripheral blood, taken on day 0 of AZD1222 vaccination. These receptor sequences come from an adult in good health. Both conserved end residues are part of each CDR3. The order of the fields is CDR3 length, D gene, V gene, J gene, CDR3 protein. The D gene is left open where the match is weak.

13	-	TRBV5-5	TRBJ1-2	CASSLGGNYGYTF
14	-	TRBV5-1	TRBJ1-2	CASSAQGPNYGYTF
15	-	TRBV24-1	TRBJ2-2	CATRGDLSDTGELFF
11	-	TRBV28	TRBJ2-7	CASSIGTEQYF
13	TRBD1	TRBV5-6	TRBJ1-1	CASSWTGGTEAFF
14	-	TRBV30	TRBJ1-5	CAWSGGPGSQPQHF
14	-	TRBV27	TRBJ2-1	CASSPGHRGNEQFF
15	TRBD1	TRBV19	TRBJ1-1	CASSIVQGVNTEAFF
13	-	TRBV6-5	TRBJ1-3	CASSFRTGNTIYF
14	-	TRBV5-1	TRBJ1-6	CASSLTRENSPLHF
13	-	TRBV14	TRBJ1-5	CASSHGFNQPQHF
15	TRBD1	TRBV19	TRBJ1-1	CASRGLQGAHTEAFF
14	TRBD2	TRBV7-2	TRBJ2-1	CASSLASGRIEQFF
18	-	TRBV25-1	TRBJ1-1	CASSETPGPVEKNTEAFF
15	TRBD1	TRBV4-3	TRBJ1-2	CASSQVGQGPAGYTF
13	-	TRBV5-6	TRBJ2-7	CASTAGRGYEQYF
12	-	TRBV4-1	TRBJ2-1	CASSQAGYEQFF
14	-	TRBV11-3	TRBJ1-4	CASTSGGTNEKLFF
11	-	TRBV20-1	TRBJ2-7	CSAGDGREQYF
17	TRBD1	TRBV28	TRBJ2-2	CASTSWGRQGVTGELFF
13	-	TRBV15	TRBJ1-2	CATSRDGNYGYTF
14	TRBD1	TRBV11-2	TRBJ1-1	CASSLVGDRFQAFF
16	TRBD1	TRBV5-6	TRBJ2-1	CASSILLTDRVNEQFF
16	-	TRBV19	TRBJ2-2	CASSMGGGGSTGELFF
16	-	TRBV18	TRBJ2-2	CASSPPGFQGTGELFF
15	TRBD2	TRBV2	TRBJ2-7	CASSEGLASGYEQYF
13	-	TRBV19	TRBJ1-1	CASSIDVAGEAFF
13	TRBD1	TRBV28	TRBJ1-1	CASRPGQATEAFF
17	TRBD1	TRBV15	TRBJ2-6	CATSRGTGGSGANVLTF
14	-	TRBV7-9	TRBJ2-1	CASSLGGRPNEQFF
12	-	TRBV7-9	TRBJ1-4	CASSLHKEKLFF
14	-	TRBV6-2/TRBV6-3	TRBJ2-1	CASSVRLTYNEQFF
15	-	TRBV4-3	TRBJ1-5	CASSPRHGKHQPQHF
13	-	TRBV18	TRBJ2-5	CASFSRPSETQYF
18	-	TRBV13	TRBJ1-2	CASSLGRGAGTEGYGYTF
13	TRBD2	TRBV29-1	TRBJ2-7	CSVGAGALYEQYF
15	-	TRBV7-6	TRBJ2-3	CASSLWESPTDTQYF
16	TRBD1	TRBV13	TRBJ2-1	CASSPGTGSSYNEQFF
16	-	TRBV6-2/TRBV6-3	TRBJ2-3	CASSYLIPRGTDTQYF
14	-	TRBV5-4	TRBJ1-1	CASSLGGAPTEAFF
14	-	TRBV15	TRBJ1-1	CATSRARESTEAFF
13	-	TRBV7-9	TRBJ1-1	CASSPHGGTEAFF
16	TRBD1	TRBV7-2	TRBJ1-5	CASSQGGGQGNQPQHF
17	-	TRBV30	TRBJ1-1	CAWRDGDTLTVWTEAFF
14	-	TRBV6-5	TRBJ1-1	CASSYSVGSSEAFF
13	-	TRBV9	TRBJ2-5	CASTFGVRETQYF
16	-	TRBV15	TRBJ2-1	CATSRDIRGPYNEQFF
13	-	TRBV7-9	TRBJ2-5	CASSFPLGETQYF